Presented here are 17 T cell receptor beta chains from one specimen sequenced in a study of post-analysis software for immune sequencing data. Unique-molecular-identifier-tagged TCR beta cDNA libraries were used. MiXCR, run by TCRdb on the PCR reads, gives a single entry per CDR3 protein. The profile shows about 430,000 distinct CDR3 sequences, approximately 42% of them singletons. These receptors' antigens are unknown. Whole-study results and caveats: A handful of TRBV segments were significantly more frequent in patients than in controls. TRBV5-6, TRBV5-1 and TRBV20-1 were among these segments.

The source material was blood. The receptors derive from a girl aged 2-10 years with multiple sclerosis.

This clonotype came up a few times. V usage is TRBV10-1 and J usage is TRBJ2-7, with 9 positions matching TRBD1. The CDR3 runs 16 residues. Trimming took 1 base from V and 3 from J; bases not matched to a gene: 7. Germline V gene lookup returns CDR1 WNHNN and CDR2 SYGVQD (reference sequence). The CDR3 region is CASSELPGTGFYEQYF. The CDR3 DNA reads TGCGCCAGCAGTGAGTTGCCCGGGACAGGGTTCTACGAGCAGTACTTC.

The sample holds many counts of this clonotype. This chain's CDR3 is CSVEVAAEQETQYF. For the CDR3, the DNA is TGCAGCGTTGAAGTAGCGGCGGAGCAAGAGACCCAGTACTTC. This sequence joins TRBV29-1 and TRBJ2-5, with D perhaps matching TRBD2 (6 bases). Trimming shortened V by 1 base and J by 2 bases, and 11 bases separated the two germline ends. Germline CDR1 SQVTM, CDR2 ANQGSEA. The CDR3 consists of 14 residues. The variable domain in full, completed from reference TRBV29-1 and TRBJ2-5, reads SAVISQKPSRDICQRGTSLTIQCQVDSQVTMMFWYRQQPGQSLTLIATANQGSEATYESGFVIDKFPISRPNLTFSTLTVSNMSPEDSSIYLCSVEVAAEQETQYFGPGTRLLVL.

The rearrangement links TRBV5-1 to TRBJ2-5; D call uncertain. The CDR3 extends over 14 amino acids. The germline V gene has CDR1 SGHRS and CDR2 YFSETQ. V lost 4 bases, J lost 2 bases, and 12 bases lay in between. The CDR3 DNA follows: TGCGCCAGCAGCCCACCGTGGCAGCAAGAGACCCAGTACTTC. This sequence encodes CASSPPWQQETQYF.

The J gene is TRBJ1-6, the V gene TRBV7-8, with D possibly being TRBD1 (5 bases). Germline V CDR1 and CDR2: SGHVS, FQNEAQ. The V and J ends lost 5 bases and 8 bases respectively, with 19 bases between them. The CDR3 has 16 residues. CDR3 bases: TGTGCCAGCAGCCCCCGGTCGGGGGGAGGGGATTCACCCCTCCACTTT. It yields the protein CASSPRSGGGDSPLHF.

This clonotype was observed a few times. This rearrangement joins TRBV11-1 to TRBJ1-1; D possibly corresponds to TRBD1 (5 bases). Trimming shortened V by 5 bases and J by 3 bases, and 16 bases separated the two germline ends. The CDR3 covers 15 residues. Germline CDR1 reads SGHAT; CDR2 reads FQDESV (reference sequence). In DNA, the CDR3 is TGTGCCAGCAGCATCTCAGGCCAGGGCCACACTGAAGCTTTCTTT. Residues: CASSISGQGHTEAFF. The whole variable domain, remainder taken from reference TRBV11-1 and TRBJ1-1, is EAEVAQSPRYKITEKSQAVAFWCDPISGHATLYWYRQILGQGPELLVQFQDESVVDDSQLPKDRFSAERLKGVDSTLKIQPAELGDSAMYLCASSISGQGHTEAFFGQGTRLTVV.

CDR3 bases: TGTGCCACCAGCTCGGGACTTGCCGGGGCAAACAATGAGCAGTTCTTC. Protein: CATSSGLAGANNEQFF. The chain carries TRBV15 and TRBJ2-1; TRBD2 is a possible D gene (6 bases). Germline values: CDR1 LNHNV, CDR2 YYDKDF (reference sequence). There are 16 residues in the CDR3. V lost 5 bases and J lost 5, with 19 bases in between.

This clonotype was recorded a few times. CDR3 sequence (DNA): TGTGCCAGCAGTTTTTTGGAAAAATGGGGCTACACCTTC. It is translated as CASSFLEKWGYTF. The chain employs TRBV28 and TRBJ1-2; D ambiguous. Looked up from germline, CDR1 is MDHEN and CDR2 is SYDVKM. The CDR3 spans 13 residues. Trimming cost V 3 bases and J 8 bases, with 13 bases left between them.

This rearrangement joins TRBV7-8 to TRBJ1-2; 7 nucleotides line up with TRBD1. V was clipped by 5 bases and J by 4 bases; unmatched bases: 13. The germline CDR1 and CDR2 sequences are SGHVS and FQNEAQ. This CDR3 is 16 amino acids long. CDR3 amino acids: CASSLQPGQLSYGYTF. CDR3 sequence (DNA): TGTGCCAGCAGCCTCCAGCCGGGACAGCTATCCTATGGCTACACCTTC.

Many counts were recorded for this clonotype. The chain is built from TRBV29-1 and TRBJ2-4; D gene uncertain. CDR3 length: 13 residues. The germline V gene encodes CDR1 SQVTM and CDR2 ANQGSEA. Trimming took off 6 bases at V and 0 bases at J, with 9 bases between the two ends. This CDR3 is CSVSDLAKNIQYF. CDR3 in DNA: TGCAGCGTCTCAGACCTAGCCAAAAACATTCAGTACTTC.

The chain links TRBV29-1 to TRBJ2-1, with 14 bases that match TRBD2. This CDR3 spans 18 amino acids. Germline V gene data show CDR1 as SQVTM and CDR2 as ANQGSEA. The V gene end was trimmed by 4 bases and the J gene end by 4 bases; junction bases not matched to a gene: 12. CDR3 amino acids: CSVAGLAGVYGIYNEQFF. The CDR3, as DNA: TGCAGCGTTGCGGGACTAGCGGGAGTCTACGGGATTTACAATGAGCAGTTCTTC.

This clonotype was counted between two and nine times. The chain recombines TRBV27 with TRBJ2-5; 14 nucleotides line up with TRBD2. V shed 1 base, J shed 4 bases, and the junction held 11 bases outside the gene matches. Per germline, CDR1 MNHEY and CDR2 SMNVEV (reference sequence). This CDR3 contains 19 residues. The CDR3 sequence is CASSLWGTSGGVVGETQYF. For the CDR3, the DNA is TGTGCCAGCAGTTTATGGGGGACTAGCGGGGGAGTGGTGGGAGAGACCCAGTACTTC.

Only a few counts were recorded for this clonotype. In nucleotides, the CDR3 is TGCAGCGTTCCCGGACAGGCAGAAGCTTTCTTT. It specifies CSVPGQAEAFF. This chain connects TRBV29-1 to TRBJ1-1, with 7 bases lining up with TRBD1. CDR1 and CDR2 from the germline V gene are SQVTM and ANQGSEA. The CDR3 runs to 11 residues. Germline trimming cut 5 bases from V and 8 bases from J; bases unmatched to any gene: 5.

The chain uses TRBV4-1 and TRBJ2-1; 7 nucleotides align to TRBD1. Trimming cost V 2 bases and J 0 bases; bases outside gene matches: 4. The CDR3 runs to 16 residues. Germline values: CDR1 MGHRA, CDR2 YSYEKL. The CDR3 bases are TGCGCCAGCAGCCAACCACAGGGGAGCTCCTACAATGAGCAGTTCTTC. Encoded protein: CASSQPQGSSYNEQFF.

This chain uses TRBV9 with TRBJ1-2, with 10 bases that match TRBD1. Germline V gene lookup returns CDR1 SGDLS and CDR2 YYNGEE. The V and J ends lost 4 bases and 4 bases, in that order; junction bases with no gene match: 10. The CDR3 runs to 16 residues. For the CDR3, the DNA is TGTGCCAGCAGCATACACCGGGACAGGGGAACCTATGGCTACACCTTC. This encodes CASSIHRDRGTYGYTF.

The chain couples TRBV5-1 to TRBJ2-5, with D perhaps matching TRBD1 (6 bases). The end of the DNA is better explained by TRBJ2-7, so the J call may be wrong. This CDR3 spans 13 amino acids. The germline gives CDR1 SGHRS, CDR2 YFSETQ. CDR3 in DNA: TGCGCCAGCAGCTCGGGACACGGACTCGAGCAGTACTTC. Protein: CASSSGHGLEQYF.

This clonotype was found a few times. This chain links TRBV20-1 with TRBJ1-2; D is unresolved. CDR1 DFQATT and CDR2 SNEGSKA come from the germline V gene (reference sequence). Deletions cut 3 bases from V and 0 bases from J, with 11 bases between. This CDR3 comprises 14 residues. CDR3 sequence (DNA): TGCAGTGCTAGTCGGATAACAGCTAACTATGGCTACACCTTC. This encodes CSASRITANYGYTF.

This clonotype has just a few counts. The V call is TRBV18, the J call TRBJ2-5, with a weak D call TRBD1 (6 bases). CDR3 length: 16 amino acids. The germline V and J ends were trimmed by 4 bases and 5 bases, with 20 bases remaining between them. Germline lookup yields CDR1 KGHSH and CDR2 LQKENI. The CDR3 sequence is CASSLLGAELGETQYF. CDR3 nucleotides: TGTGCCAGCTCACTCCTGGGGGCCGAGCTCGGCGAGACCCAGTACTTC. Full variable domain (remainder filled in from reference TRBV18 and TRBJ2-5): NAGVMQNPRHLVRRRGQEARLRCSPMKGHSHVYWYRQLPEEGLKFMVYLQKENIIDESGMPKERFSAEFPKEGPSILRIQQVVRGDSAAYFCASSLLGAELGETQYFGPGTRLLVL.